A selection of T cell receptor beta chains follows, all from one sample in a study of post-analysis software for immune sequencing data. TCRdb recomputed calls from the PCR reads with MiXCR, one row per CDR3 protein. Altogether fewer than 600,000 distinct CDR3 sequences are present, less than 45% being singletons, with the ten largest covering about 12%. Sequences were obtained from blood. The receptors come from a girl aged 10-17 years with multiple sclerosis. Each CDR3 is given with its conserved first and last residue. The D gene is left open where the match is weak. Only some rows state a clone size, as once, few, many or a class for expanded clones.

j_call clone_size v_call d_call cdr3_nt cdr3_aa
TRBJ2-3 . TRBV7-3 . TGTGCCAGCAGCCCCGCAGTTTCAGATACGCAGTATTTT CASSPAVSDTQYF
TRBJ2-1 few TRBV29-1 . TGCAGCGTATCCGTGGAGGACAATGAGCAGTTCTTC CSVSVEDNEQFF
TRBJ2-6 few TRBV15 . TGTGCCACCAGCAACTCCAGGAACTCTGGGGCCAACGTCCTGACTTTC CATSNSRNSGANVLTF
TRBJ2-1 few TRBV24-1 TRBD1 TGTGCCACCAGTGACGGGACAGGGTGGGTAAATGAGCAGTTCTTC CATSDGTGWVNEQFF
TRBJ1-2 . TRBV12-3/TRBV12-4 . TGTGCCAGCAGTTTAGGGGAAGGGGGCTACACCTTC CASSLGEGGYTF
TRBJ2-1 . TRBV12-3/TRBV12-4 . TGTGCCAGCAGTCCTAGCGGAGAGGGGGGTAGAGAGCAGTTCTTC CASSPSGEGGREQFF
TRBJ2-7 . TRBV10-3 TRBD2 TGTGCCATCAGTGAGGTGACTAGCGGGGGACCCTACGAGCAGTACTTC CAISEVTSGGPYEQYF
TRBJ1-2 . TRBV27 . TGTGCCAGCAAAGGTTGGGCGGGCGGCTATGGCTACACCTTC CASKGWAGGYGYTF
TRBJ2-7 . TRBV5-1 . TGCGCCAGCAGCTTGGGACACGCCACCTACGAGCAGTACTTC CASSLGHATYEQYF
TRBJ2-1 . TRBV10-3 . TGTGCCACCGCGTTGGGGGCCGGGGATGAGCAGTTCTTC CATALGAGDEQFF
TRBJ1-2 . TRBV29-1 . TGCAGCGTTGAAGGGCCCCAGAAAAGGGGCTATGGCTACACCTTC CSVEGPQKRGYGYTF
TRBJ1-1 . TRBV20-1 TRBD1 TGCAGTGCATGGACAGGGGCCGCTGGATACGTCACTGAAGCTTTCTTT CSAWTGAAGYVTEAFF
TRBJ2-7 . TRBV7-9 TRBD2 TGTGCCAGCAGCGGAACCGGGCTAGCGGACTCCTACGAGCAGTACTTC CASSGTGLADSYEQYF
TRBJ2-3 . TRBV20-1 . TGCAGTGTTACCCATCCCCGGGGGCGCACAGATACGCAGTATTTT CSVTHPRGRTDTQYF
TRBJ2-5 once TRBV10-3 . TGTGCCATCAGTGGGACCCAGAGGGGGAATGAGCAGTACTTC CAISGTQRGNEQYF
TRBJ2-1 . TRBV7-9 . TGTGCCAGCAGCCAACTATCCGGCCGGGAGTTTGAGCAGTTCTTC CASSQLSGREFEQFF
TRBJ2-1 . TRBV24-1 TRBD2 TGTGCCACCAGTGGCCCCGTTAGCGGGAATTCCTACAATGAGCAGTTCTTC CATSGPVSGNSYNEQFF
TRBJ2-7 . TRBV20-1 TRBD2 TGCAGTGCTAGGCGCCCACTAGCGGGGTGGAATGAGCAGTACTTC CSARRPLAGWNEQYF
TRBJ1-6 . TRBV27 . TGTGCCAGCAGTTTATTGGCAGCGTATAATTCACCCCTCCACTTT CASSLLAAYNSPLHF
TRBJ2-5 many TRBV20-1 TRBD1 TGCAGTGCTAGACCGGGACAGGGGGAGACGGGAGTGGAGACCCAGTACTTC CSARPGQGETGVETQYF
TRBJ2-5 . TRBV6-5 TRBD2 TGTGCCAGCAGTTCTAGCGGGAATGGAGAGACCCAGTACTTC CASSSSGNGETQYF
TRBJ2-3 . TRBV9 . TGTGCCAGCAGGGAAACGAGACAGCACACAGATACGCAGTATTTT CASRETRQHTDTQYF
TRBJ2-5 . TRBV28 TRBD1 TGTGCCAGCAGAGGTGCGGGACAGGGAGAACCCACCAAGTGGGAGCAGTACTTC CASRGAGQGEPTKWEQYF
TRBJ2-7 . TRBV7-8 TRBD2 TGTGCCAGCAGCTTCTCCAGACTAGCGGGAGCCAGGGAGCAGTACTTC CASSFSRLAGAREQYF
TRBJ1-5 many TRBV12-3/TRBV12-4 TRBD1 TGTGCCAGCCAGGGGGGGAGCAATCAGCCCCAGCATTTT CASQGGSNQPQHF
TRBJ1-5 . TRBV7-9 . TGTGCCAGCAGCTTAGTCCCCGGGCCCCAGCATTTT CASSLVPGPQHF
TRBJ2-7 . TRBV12-3/TRBV12-4 . TGTGCCAGCAGACAGTCCATAAATCCCTACGAGCAGTACTTC CASRQSINPYEQYF
TRBJ2-1 . TRBV6-2/TRBV6-3 TRBD2 TGTGCCAGCAGTTTTAGCGGGAATACCTACAATGAGCAGTTCTTC CASSFSGNTYNEQFF
TRBJ2-5 . TRBV20-1 TRBD2 TGCAGTGCTAACCGCGGGAGGGCCCCAGAGACCCAGTACTTC CSANRGRAPETQYF
TRBJ1-5 . TRBV6-6 TRBD1 TGTGCCAGCAGTTACCGGACAGGGGGCGGTCAGCCCCAGCATTTT CASSYRTGGGQPQHF
TRBJ2-7 . TRBV28 TRBD2 TGTGCCAGCGTAGAATTATATCAAGCGGGAGGGCGGTCCTACGAGCAGTACTTC CASVELYQAGGRSYEQYF
TRBJ2-7 . TRBV29-1 TRBD2 TGCAGCGTTAGCGGGAGGGCCGTCTACGAGCAGTACTTC CSVSGRAVYEQYF
TRBJ2-7 . TRBV28 . TGTGCCAGCAGTATCCTCCGACAGTACGAGCAGTACTTC CASSILRQYEQYF
TRBJ2-7 few TRBV20-1 TRBD1 TGCAGTGCTATTAGGGACAGGTACCTCGAGCAGTACTTC CSAIRDRYLEQYF
TRBJ2-3 . TRBV20-1 TRBD2 TGCAGTGCTAGTAGGCTAGCGGGGAACACAGATACGCAGTATTTT CSASRLAGNTDTQYF
TRBJ1-2 once TRBV20-1 . TGCAGTGCTAGGAAGACAGGCATCTTCAACTATGGCTACACCTTC CSARKTGIFNYGYTF
TRBJ2-1 once TRBV7-8 TRBD1 TGTGCCAGCAGCTCCATACAGGGGGCCCACAATGAGCAGTTCTTC CASSSIQGAHNEQFF
TRBJ1-2 . TRBV20-1 TRBD1 TGCAGTGCTAGCCCGGACAGGGGGCCCGACTATGGCTACACCTTC CSASPDRGPDYGYTF
TRBJ1-6 . TRBV28 . TGTGCCAGCAGTTTACCAGGAGGGGTGGGTAATTCACCCCTCCACTTT CASSLPGGVGNSPLHF
TRBJ2-7 many TRBV10-3 . TGTGCCATCAGTGATGGGCGCGGGACTTACGAGCAGTACTTC CAISDGRGTYEQYF
TRBJ1-5 . TRBV6-5 TRBD1 TGTGCCAGCAGAAGGGGACAGTCGGGTCAGCCCCAGCATTTT CASRRGQSGQPQHF
TRBJ1-5 . TRBV6-5 . TGTGCCAGCAGTTACTCGGGCACTAGCAATCAGCCCCAGCATTTT CASSYSGTSNQPQHF
TRBJ1-6 . TRBV5-1 . TGCGCCAGCAGCCTGGCAGGGAGTAATTCACCCCTCCACTTT CASSLAGSNSPLHF
TRBJ2-7 . TRBV20-1 . TGCAGTGCTCCCCCCATTGTCAGCTCCTACGAGCAGTACTTC CSAPPIVSSYEQYF
TRBJ1-2 . TRBV15 TRBD1 TGTGCCACCAGCAGAGATGGACAGGTCTATGGCTACACCTTC CATSRDGQVYGYTF
TRBJ2-1 . TRBV12-3/TRBV12-4 . TGTGCCAGCAGTTTATCTAGAATTTACAATGAGCAGTTCTTC CASSLSRIYNEQFF
TRBJ2-1 . TRBV25-1 TRBD2 TGTGCCAGCAGTCCCTTGGGGGCTAGCGGGGCCTACAATGAGCAGTTCTTC CASSPLGASGAYNEQFF
TRBJ2-7 . TRBV30 TRBD1 TGTGCCTGGAGTAGGACAGGGGTCTACGAGCAGTACTTC CAWSRTGVYEQYF
TRBJ2-7 . TRBV20-1 . TGCAGTGCTAGAGAGCTGGGGGCCTACGAGCAGTACTTC CSARELGAYEQYF
TRBJ1-2 few TRBV9 . TGTGCCAGCAGCGTAGTAGATGGCTACACCTTC CASSVVDGYTF
TRBJ2-7 . TRBV28 TRBD2 TGTGCCAGCAGCCCCGTGTCAGGGGGACTAGCGGGAGGGCCAGAGTACGAGCAGTACTTC CASSPVSGGLAGGPEYEQYF